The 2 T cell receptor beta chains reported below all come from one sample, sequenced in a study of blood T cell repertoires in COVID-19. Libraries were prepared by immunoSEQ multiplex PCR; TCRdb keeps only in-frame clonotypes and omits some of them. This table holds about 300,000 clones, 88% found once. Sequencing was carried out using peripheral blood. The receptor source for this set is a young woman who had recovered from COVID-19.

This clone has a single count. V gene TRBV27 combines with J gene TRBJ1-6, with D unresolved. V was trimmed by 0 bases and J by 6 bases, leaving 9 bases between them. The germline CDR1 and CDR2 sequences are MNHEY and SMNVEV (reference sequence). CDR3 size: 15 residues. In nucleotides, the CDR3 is TGTGCCAGCAGTTTATCGAGGGTGGGTAATTCACCCCTCCACTTT. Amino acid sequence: CASSLSRVGNSPLHF.

CDR3 loop: CASSPGAGHYNEQFF. In DNA form, the CDR3 reads TGTGCCAGCAGCCCAGGGGCAGGGCATTACAATGAGCAGTTCTTC. The chain links TRBV5-4 to TRBJ2-1; possibly TRBD1 for D (6 bases). V was shortened by 4 bases and J by 4 bases, with 15 bases between the two germline ends. The CDR3 has 15 residues. The germline V gene has CDR1 SGHNT and CDR2 YYREEE (reference sequence).